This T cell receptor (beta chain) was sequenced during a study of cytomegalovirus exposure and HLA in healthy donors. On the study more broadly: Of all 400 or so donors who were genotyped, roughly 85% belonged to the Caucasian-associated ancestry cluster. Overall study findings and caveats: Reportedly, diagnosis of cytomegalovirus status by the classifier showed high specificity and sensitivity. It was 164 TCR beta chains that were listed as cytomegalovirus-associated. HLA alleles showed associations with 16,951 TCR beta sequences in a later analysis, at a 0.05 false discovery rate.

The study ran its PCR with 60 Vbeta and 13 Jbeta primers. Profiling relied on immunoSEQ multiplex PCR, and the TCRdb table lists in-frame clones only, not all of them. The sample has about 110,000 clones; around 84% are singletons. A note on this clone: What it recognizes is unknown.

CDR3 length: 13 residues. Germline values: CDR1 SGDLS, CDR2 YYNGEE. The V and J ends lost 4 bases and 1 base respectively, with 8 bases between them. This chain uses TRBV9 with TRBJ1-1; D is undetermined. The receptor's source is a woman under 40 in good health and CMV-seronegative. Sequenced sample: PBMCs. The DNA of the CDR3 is TGTGCCAGCAGCTACACTACGAACACTGAAGCTTTCTTT. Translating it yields CASSYTTNTEAFF.